This T cell receptor (beta chain) was captured in a study of OX40 agonist ivuxolimab in advanced cancers. Study findings and constraints: The CD4+ and CD8+ T cells in the blood had expanded clonally by week 6 at 0.1 to 3.0 mg/kg.

The V end was cut by 6 bases, the J end by 0 bases, with 9 bases between. The CDR3 contains 14 residues. Germline V gene data show CDR1 as SGHAT and CDR2 as FQDESV (reference sequence). Profiling relied on immunoSEQ multiplex PCR, and the TCRdb table lists in-frame clones only, not all of them. Of 55,000 to 80,000 clones listed, about 81% are singletons. Only a few counts were recorded for this clone. Its antigen remains unidentified. The chain has TRBV11-1 and TRBJ1-3; a weak D match, TRBD1 (5 bases). The sequence was collected from an adult with an advanced solid tumor such as melanoma, head and neck, liver or kidney cancer. Specimen: CD4+ or CD8+ T cells sorted from blood, collected in a trial of the OX40 agonist ivuxolimab. In DNA form, the CDR3 reads TGTGCCAGCAGTCGGACAAGCTCTGGAAACACCATATATTTT. Translated: CASSRTSSGNTIYF.